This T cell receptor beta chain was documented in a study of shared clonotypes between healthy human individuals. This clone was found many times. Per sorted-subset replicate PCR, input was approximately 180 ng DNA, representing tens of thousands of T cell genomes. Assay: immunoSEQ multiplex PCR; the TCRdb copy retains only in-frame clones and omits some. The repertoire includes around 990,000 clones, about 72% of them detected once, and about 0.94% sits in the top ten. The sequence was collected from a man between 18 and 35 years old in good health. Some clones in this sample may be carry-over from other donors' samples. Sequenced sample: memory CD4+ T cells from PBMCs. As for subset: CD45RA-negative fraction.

CDR3 sequence (DNA): TGCGCCAGCAGCTTGCCTCTGGGGCTAGCGGGAGAGTCAATCACTTCGAGCACAGATACGCAGTATTTT. Translating gives CASSLPLGLAGESITSSTDTQYF. The V call is TRBV5-1, the J call TRBJ2-3; 10 positions agree with TRBD2. The ends lost 1 base at V and 0 bases at J; junction bases unmatched: 23. The CDR3 runs to 23 residues. Germline-derived CDR1 and CDR2 are SGHRS and YFSETQ.